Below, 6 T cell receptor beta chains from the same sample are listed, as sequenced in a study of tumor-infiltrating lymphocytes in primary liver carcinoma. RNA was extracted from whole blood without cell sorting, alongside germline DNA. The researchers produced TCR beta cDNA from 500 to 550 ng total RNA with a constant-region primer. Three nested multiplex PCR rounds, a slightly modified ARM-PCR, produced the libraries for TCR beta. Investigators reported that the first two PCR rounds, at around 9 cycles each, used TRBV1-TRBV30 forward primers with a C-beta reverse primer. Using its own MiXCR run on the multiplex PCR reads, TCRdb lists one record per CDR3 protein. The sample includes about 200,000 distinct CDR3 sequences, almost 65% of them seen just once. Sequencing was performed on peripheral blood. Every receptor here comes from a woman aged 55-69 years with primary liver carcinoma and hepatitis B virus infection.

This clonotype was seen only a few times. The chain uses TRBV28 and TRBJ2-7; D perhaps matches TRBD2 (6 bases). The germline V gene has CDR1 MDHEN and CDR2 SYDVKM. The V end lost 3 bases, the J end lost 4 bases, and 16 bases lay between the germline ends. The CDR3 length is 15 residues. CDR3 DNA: TGTGCCAGCAGTTTCTCAGCGGGTGAGGCTTACGAGCAGTACTTC. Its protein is CASSFSAGEAYEQYF. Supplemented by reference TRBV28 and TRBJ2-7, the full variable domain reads DVKVTQSSRYLVKRTGEKVFLECVQDMDHENMFWYRQDPGLGLRLIYFSYDVKMKEKGDIPEGYSVSREKKERFSLILESASTNQTSMYLCASSFSAGEAYEQYFGPGTRLTVT.

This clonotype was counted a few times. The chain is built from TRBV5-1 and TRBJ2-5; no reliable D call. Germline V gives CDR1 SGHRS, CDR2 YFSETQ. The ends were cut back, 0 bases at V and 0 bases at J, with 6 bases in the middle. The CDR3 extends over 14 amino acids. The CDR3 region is CASSLEQNQETQYF. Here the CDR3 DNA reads TGCGCCAGCAGCTTGGAACAGAACCAAGAGACCCAGTACTTC.

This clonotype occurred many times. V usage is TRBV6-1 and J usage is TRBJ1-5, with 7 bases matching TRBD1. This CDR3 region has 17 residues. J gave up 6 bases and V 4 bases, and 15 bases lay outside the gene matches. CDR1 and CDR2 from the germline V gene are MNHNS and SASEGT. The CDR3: CASSARTGTVTSQPQHF. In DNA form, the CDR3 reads TGTGCCAGCAGTGCGAGGACCGGGACAGTAACAAGTCAGCCCCAGCATTTT.

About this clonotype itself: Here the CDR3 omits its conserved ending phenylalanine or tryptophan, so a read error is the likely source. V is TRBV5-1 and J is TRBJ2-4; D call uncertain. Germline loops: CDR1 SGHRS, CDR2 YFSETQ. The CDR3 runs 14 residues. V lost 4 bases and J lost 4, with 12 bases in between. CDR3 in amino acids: CASSLGLSKNIQYL. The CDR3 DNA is TGCGCCAGCAGCCTGGGTCTAAGTAAAAACATTCAGTACCTC.

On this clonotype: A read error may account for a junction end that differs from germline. In nucleotides, the CDR3 is TGTGTCAGCAGCTTAGATACAGGGGAATTTGGCTATACCTTC. Encoded protein: CVSSLDTGEFGYTF. The chain has TRBV11-1 and TRBJ1-2; 7 positions agree with TRBD1. The CDR3 has 14 residues. Germline assignment: CDR1 SGHAT and CDR2 FQDESV (reference sequence).

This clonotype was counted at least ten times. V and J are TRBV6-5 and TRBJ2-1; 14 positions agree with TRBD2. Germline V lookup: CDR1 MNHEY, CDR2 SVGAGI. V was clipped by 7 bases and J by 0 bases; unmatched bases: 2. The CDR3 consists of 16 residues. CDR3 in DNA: TGTGCCAGCACGGGACTAGCGGGAGTCTCCTACAATGAGCAGTTCTTC. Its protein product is CASTGLAGVSYNEQFF.